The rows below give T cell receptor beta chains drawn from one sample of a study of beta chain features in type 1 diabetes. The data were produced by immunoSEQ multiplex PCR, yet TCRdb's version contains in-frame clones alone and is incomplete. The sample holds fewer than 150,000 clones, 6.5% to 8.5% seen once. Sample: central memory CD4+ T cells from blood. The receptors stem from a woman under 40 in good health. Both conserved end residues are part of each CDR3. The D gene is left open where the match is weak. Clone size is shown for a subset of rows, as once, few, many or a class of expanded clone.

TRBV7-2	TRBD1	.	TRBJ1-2	TGTGCCAGCAGCTCAACGGGACAGGGGATTCACGGCTACACCTTC	CASSSTGQGIHGYTF
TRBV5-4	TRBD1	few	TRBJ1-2	TGTGCCAGCAGCGACGGGACAGGGGGCTATGGCTACACCTTC	CASSDGTGGYGYTF
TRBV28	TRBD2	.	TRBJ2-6	TGTGCCAGCAGTTTCCGCAGCGGGACCTCTGGGGCCAACGTCCTGACTTTC	CASSFRSGTSGANVLTF
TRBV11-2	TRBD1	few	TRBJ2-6	TGTGCCAGCAGCCTCCCGACAGGGTATGGAGGTGGGGCCAACGTCCTGACTTTC	CASSLPTGYGGGANVLTF
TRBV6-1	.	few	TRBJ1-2	TGTGCCAGCAGTAGCCCCACGGGAGGCTACACCTTC	CASSSPTGGYTF
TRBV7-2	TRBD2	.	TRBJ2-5	TGTGCCAGCAGCATCCGGGGGGGGCAAGAGACCCAGTACTTC	CASSIRGGQETQYF
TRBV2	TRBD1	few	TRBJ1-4	TGTGCCAGCAGGGGACAGGGGACGACTAATGAAAAACTGTTTTTT	CASRGQGTTNEKLFF
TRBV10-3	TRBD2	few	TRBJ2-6	TGTGCCATCGGGGGGGGTGGGGCCAACTCTGGGGCCAACGTCCTGACTTTC	CAIGGGGANSGANVLTF
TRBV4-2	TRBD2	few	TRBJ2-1	TGTGCCAGCAGCCTCCTTCCGAGCGGGAGTGTAGATGAGCAGTTCTTC	CASSLLPSGSVDEQFF
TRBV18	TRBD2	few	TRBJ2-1	TGTGCCAGCTCACCAGGGACTAGCGGGAGGGCCAATGAGCAGTTCTTC	CASSPGTSGRANEQFF
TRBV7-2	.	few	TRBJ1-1	TGTGCCAGCAGCCAACCAGGGAAGAACACTGAAGCTTTCTTT	CASSQPGKNTEAFF
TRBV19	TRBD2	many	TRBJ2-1	TGTGCCAGTAGTCTGAACGGACTAGCGGGGAGCTCCTACAATGAGCAGTTCTTC	CASSLNGLAGSSYNEQFF
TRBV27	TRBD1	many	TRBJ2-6	TGTGCCAGCAGACCCCAGGGGGCGGATGGGGCCAACGTCCTGACTTTC	CASRPQGADGANVLTF
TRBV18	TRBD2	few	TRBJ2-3	TGTGCCAGCTCACGGCTAGCGGGGGACACAGATACGCAGTATTTT	CASSRLAGDTDTQYF
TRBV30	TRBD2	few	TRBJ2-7	TGTGCCTGGAGTCCGGGACTAGCTCGGTACTTC	CAWSPGLARYF
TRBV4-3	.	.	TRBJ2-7	TGCGCCAGCAGCCAAGAGAGGGACTTTATTCCCTACGAGCAGTACTTC	CASSQERDFIPYEQYF
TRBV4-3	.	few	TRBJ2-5	TGCGCCAGCAGCCAAGGAAACAGGCACGAGACCCAGTACTTC	CASSQGNRHETQYF
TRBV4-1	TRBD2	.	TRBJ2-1	TGCGCCAGCAGCCTTGCTAGCGGGGGGGGGATCAATGAGCAGTTCTTC	CASSLASGGGINEQFF
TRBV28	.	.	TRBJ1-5	TGTGCCAGCAGTTTAACAGGGAAGGATCAGCCCCAGCATTTT	CASSLTGKDQPQHF
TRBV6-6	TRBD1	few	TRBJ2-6	TGTGCCAGCAGGAGGACAGGTCGCTCTGGGGCCAACGTCCTGACTTTC	CASRRTGRSGANVLTF
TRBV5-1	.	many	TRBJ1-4	TGCGCCAGCAGCTTGGGGCAGTCAACTAATGAAAAACTGTTTTTT	CASSLGQSTNEKLFF
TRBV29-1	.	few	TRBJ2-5	TGCAGCGTCCCCCTCGGGTCCCAAGAGACCCAGTACTTC	CSVPLGSQETQYF
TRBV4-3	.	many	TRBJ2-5	TGCGCCAGCAGCCAAGGAGCGGGTGGACAAGAGACCCAGTACTTC	CASSQGAGGQETQYF
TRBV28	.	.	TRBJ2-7	TGTGCCAGCAGTATACAGGGTTACGAGCAGTACTTC	CASSIQGYEQYF
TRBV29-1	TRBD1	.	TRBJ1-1	TGCAGCGCCCGACAGGGAAACCCTGAAGCTTTCTTT	CSARQGNPEAFF